Below, 12 T cell receptor beta chains from the same sample are listed, as sequenced in a study of CD8 T cells in ankylosing spondylitis. MiXCR, run by TCRdb on the 5' RACE reads, gives a single entry per CDR3 protein. The table includes roughly 240,000 distinct CDR3 sequences, under 35% detected once. The specimen sequenced was blood, either unsorted or a sorted T cell fraction (not recorded which). The source is a male donor with ankylosing spondylitis or in good health (not recorded which).

CDR3 region: CSVVPSGPNTGELFF. CDR3 DNA sequence: TGCAGCGTTGTCCCTAGCGGGCCGAACACCGGGGAGCTGTTTTTT. The chain couples TRBV29-1 to TRBJ2-2; 8 bases match TRBD2. Germline CDR1 reads SQVTM; CDR2 reads ANQGSEA. The CDR3 totals 15 residues. V dropped 4 bases and J dropped 0; count of bases not matched to a gene: 4.

This clonotype has only a few counts. The rearrangement joins TRBV10-3 to TRBJ2-2, with D maybe TRBD2 (5 bases). CDR1 and CDR2 from the germline V gene are ENHRY and SYGVKD. V was trimmed by 6 bases and J by 2 bases, leaving 10 bases between them. There are 14 residues in the CDR3. The CDR3 sequence: CAIRVSENTGELFF. CDR3 sequence (DNA): TGTGCCATCAGAGTTAGCGAAAACACCGGGGAGCTGTTTTTT.

The J gene is TRBJ1-5, the V gene TRBV12-3 or TRBV12-4, with no clear D. V lost 8 bases and J 0 bases, leaving 20 bases between the germline ends. This CDR3 is built from 17 residues. The CDR3 region has the DNA TGTGCCAGCGGATTTTCTGGAGCGACCGATAGCAATCAGCCCCAGCATTTT. It codes for CASGFSGATDSNQPQHF.

In this sample, this clonotype turned up a few times. The chain uses TRBV12-3 or TRBV12-4 and TRBJ1-1; D uncertain. Trimming pared 6 bases from V and 4 bases from J, leaving 15 bases between. The CDR3 sequence is 14 residues long. Written as DNA, the CDR3 is TGTGCCAGCAGCCCGCGAGGACTGGTCACTGAAGCTTTCTTT. Its translation: CASSPRGLVTEAFF.

This clonotype was seen more than once but under ten times. The chain employs TRBV6-4 and TRBJ2-3, with TRBD1 identical over 9 bases. Trimming removed 6 bases from V and 1 base from J; junction bases left unmatched: 2. From germline, CDR1 is MRHNA and CDR2 SNTAGT. This CDR3 region has 14 residues. The CDR3 DNA sequence: TGTGCCAGCAGCCGGACAGGGGGCACAGATACGCAGTATTTT. It encodes CASSRTGGTDTQYF.

The rearrangement links TRBV20-1 to TRBJ1-1, with TRBD1 as a possible D gene (6 bases). CDR1 and CDR2 (germline): DFQATT, SNEGSKA (reference sequence). V shed 6 bases and J shed 3 bases, with 17 bases lying between them. The CDR3 length is 14 residues. The CDR3 DNA reads as TGCAGTGCAAATACAGGGTCAGGGGACACTGAAGCTTTCTTT. Protein: CSANTGSGDTEAFF.

This clonotype was detected a few times. The chain combines TRBV9 with TRBJ2-1, with 9 bases matching TRBD1. V gave up 4 bases and J gave up 5 bases; unmatched junction bases: 4. In germline, CDR1 is SGDLS, CDR2 YYNGEE. This CDR3 is built from 14 residues. CDR3 region: CASSRDRVDNEQFF. In DNA form, the CDR3 reads TGTGCCAGCAGCCGGGACAGGGTCGACAATGAGCAGTTCTTC.

V usage is TRBV27 and J usage is TRBJ2-3; D is perhaps TRBD2 (6 bases). The CDR3 runs 16 residues. V was cut by 1 base and J by 2 bases, with 13 bases left in between. The germline V gene encodes CDR1 MNHEY and CDR2 SMNVEV (reference sequence). The CDR3 spells CASSLFGGAPTDTQYF. DNA of the CDR3: TGTGCCAGCAGTTTATTTGGCGGGGCACCCACAGATACGCAGTATTTT.

This rearrangement joins TRBV28 to TRBJ2-3, with TRBD1 matching 8 bases. Losses at the gene ends were 3 bases for V and 4 bases for J; bases not matched to a gene: 6. From germline, CDR1 is MDHEN and CDR2 SYDVKM. This CDR3 has 15 residues. In DNA, the CDR3 is TGTGCCAGCAGTTTCTCAGGACAGGGAGCAGATACGCAGTATTTT. The encoded protein is CASSFSGQGADTQYF.

The chain is built from TRBV11-2 and TRBJ1-4, with D unclear. This CDR3 spans 14 amino acids. Per germline, CDR1 SGHAT and CDR2 FQNNGV. Deletions cut 5 bases from V and 10 bases from J, with 17 bases between. CDR3 in DNA: TGTGCCAGCAGCCCACTACGGGAACGGGGAAAACTGTTTTTT. Residues: CASSPLRERGKLFF.

CDR3 in amino acids: CSALLGTGAAEQYF. For the CDR3, the DNA is TGCAGTGCCCTTCTGGGAACAGGGGCTGCCGAGCAGTACTTC. The V gene is TRBV20-1, the J gene TRBJ2-7; 7 bases are shared with TRBD1. The CDR3 totals 14 residues. Per the germline V gene, CDR1 is DFQATT and CDR2 is SNEGSKA (reference sequence). The junction had 14 bases not matched to a gene; V was cut back by 6 bases and J by 6 bases.

V usage is TRBV27 and J usage is TRBJ2-3; 8 bases are shared with TRBD2. Germline V gene sequence: CDR1 MNHEY, CDR2 SMNVEV (reference sequence). The ends lost 8 bases at V and 2 bases at J; junction bases unmatched: 15. This CDR3 has 17 residues. DNA of the CDR3: TGTGCCAGCCAGCCATACGCCATGACTAGCGCCACAGATACGCAGTATTTT. It is translated as CASQPYAMTSATDTQYF.